These 6 T cell receptor beta chains share one sample of origin, sequenced in a study of blood T cell repertoires in COVID-19. The data were produced by immunoSEQ multiplex PCR, yet TCRdb's version contains in-frame clones alone and is incomplete. The table records about 140,000 clones, 84% of them present only once. Sequencing was done on a sample of peripheral blood. The receptors here all came from a man aged 30 to 39 with COVID-19, enrolled during active disease.

The genes are TRBV13 and TRBJ2-1; a weak D match, TRBD1 (6 bases). V was shortened by 5 bases and J by 8 bases, with 16 bases between the two germline ends. This CDR3 is built from 14 residues. Per the germline V gene, CDR1 is PRHDT and CDR2 is FYEKMQ (reference sequence). This CDR3 is CASSQSPGADEQFF. CDR3 DNA: TGTGCCAGCAGCCAGAGCCCAGGGGCCGATGAGCAGTTCTTC.

In DNA form, the CDR3 reads TGTGCCAGTAGTATTGGGACTCGGTATGGCTACACCTTC. Translated, it gives CASSIGTRYGYTF. The chain links TRBV19 to TRBJ1-2; maybe TRBD1 (5 bases). The CDR3 totals 13 residues. Trimming stripped 3 bases from V and 5 bases from J, with 10 bases between. Germline-derived CDR1 and CDR2 are LNHDA and SQIVND (reference sequence).

The CDR3 DNA is TGTGCCACCAGTGAAAGGGGACAGCGACTTTTTACAACTAATGAAAAACTGTTTTTT. This encodes CATSERGQRLFTTNEKLFF. J is TRBJ1-4 and V is TRBV24-1; TRBD1 agrees at 7 bases. The CDR3 runs 19 residues. The germline CDR1 and CDR2 sequences are KGHDR and SFDVKD. J was trimmed by 0 bases and V by 4 bases; bases with no gene match: 13.

This clone occurred a few times. The chain links TRBV7-3 to TRBJ2-1, with TRBD1 matching 8 bases. The CDR3 is 15 amino acids. Germline values: CDR1 SGHTA, CDR2 FQGTGA. V lost 1 base, J lost 8 bases, and 7 bases stayed unmatched. The CDR3 protein is CASSLSQGALDEQFF. The CDR3, as DNA: TGTGCCAGCAGCTTAAGCCAGGGGGCTTTGGATGAGCAGTTCTTC.

The rearrangement joins TRBV9 to TRBJ2-5; D may be TRBD2 (7 bases). V was clipped by 3 bases and J by 2 bases, with 11 bases between them. The germline CDR1 and CDR2 sequences are SGDLS and YYNGEE. The CDR3 covers 14 residues. The CDR3 DNA reads TGTGCCAGCAGCGAGGGGGGGGCTCAAGAGACCCAGTACTTC. The encoded protein is CASSEGGAQETQYF.

V and J are TRBV10-3 and TRBJ2-3, with 11 bases lining up with TRBD2. J gave up 4 bases and V 4 bases, and 10 bases lay outside the gene matches. The CDR3 contains 17 residues. Germline loops: CDR1 ENHRY, CDR2 SYGVKD. CDR3 sequence (DNA): TGTGCCATCAGTGCAATTACTAGCGGGAGTTCTCCAGATACGCAGTATTTT. Protein: CAISAITSGSSPDTQYF.